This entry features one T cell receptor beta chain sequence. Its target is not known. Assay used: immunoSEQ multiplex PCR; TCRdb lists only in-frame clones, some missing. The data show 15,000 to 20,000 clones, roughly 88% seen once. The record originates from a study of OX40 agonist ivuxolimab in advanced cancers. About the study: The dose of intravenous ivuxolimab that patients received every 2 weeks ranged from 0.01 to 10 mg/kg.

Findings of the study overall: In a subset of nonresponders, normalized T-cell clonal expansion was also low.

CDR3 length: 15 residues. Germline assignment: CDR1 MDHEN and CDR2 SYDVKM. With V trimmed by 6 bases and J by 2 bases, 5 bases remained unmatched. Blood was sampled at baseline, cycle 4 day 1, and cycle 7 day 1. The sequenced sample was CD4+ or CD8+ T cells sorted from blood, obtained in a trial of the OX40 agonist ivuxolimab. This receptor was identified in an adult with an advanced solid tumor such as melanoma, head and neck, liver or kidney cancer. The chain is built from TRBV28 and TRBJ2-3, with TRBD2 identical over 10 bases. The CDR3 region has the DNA TGTGCCAGCAGCCCCGGGACTAGCGCCACAGATACGCAGTATTTT. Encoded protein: CASSPGTSATDTQYF.